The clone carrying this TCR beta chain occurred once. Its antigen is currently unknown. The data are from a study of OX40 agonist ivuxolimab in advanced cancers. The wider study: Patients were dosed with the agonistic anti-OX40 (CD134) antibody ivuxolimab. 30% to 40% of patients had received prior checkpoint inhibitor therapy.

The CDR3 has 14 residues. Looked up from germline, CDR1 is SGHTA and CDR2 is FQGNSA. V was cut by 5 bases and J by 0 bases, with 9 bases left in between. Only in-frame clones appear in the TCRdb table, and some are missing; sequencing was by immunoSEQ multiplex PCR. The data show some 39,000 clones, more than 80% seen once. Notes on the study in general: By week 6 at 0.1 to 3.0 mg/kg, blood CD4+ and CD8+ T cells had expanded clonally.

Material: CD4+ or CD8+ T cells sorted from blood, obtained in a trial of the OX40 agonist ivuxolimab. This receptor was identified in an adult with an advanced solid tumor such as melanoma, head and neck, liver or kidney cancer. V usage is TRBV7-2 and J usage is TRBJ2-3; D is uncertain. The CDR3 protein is CASSRQASTDTQYF. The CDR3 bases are TGTGCCAGCAGCCGCCAGGCGAGCACAGATACGCAGTATTTT.